The 8 T cell receptor beta chains listed next were all sequenced from one sample in a study of T cells in Graves' hyperthyroidism and ophthalmopathy. Amplified TCR beta CDR3 regions derived from RNA transcripts. Primed by the HTBI set, a first-round RT-PCR was run on the TCR CDR3. TCRdb re-derived calls from the multiplex PCR reads in MiXCR, one entry per CDR3 protein. The sample has over 350,000 distinct CDR3 sequences, about 14% seen once. The sequenced material came from blood. These receptors all stem from a man between 45 and 60 years old with Graves' ophthalmopathy.

This chain uses TRBV10-3 with TRBJ2-2; D perhaps matches TRBD2 (7 bases). CDR1 is ENHRY, CDR2 SYGVKD, per germline. CDR3 length: 14 residues. Trimming took off 5 bases at V and 7 bases at J, with 14 bases between the two ends. The DNA of the CDR3 is TGTGCCATCAGTTCGGGGGGCCACGGCGGGGAGCTGTTTTTT. Translation: CAISSGGHGGELFF.

This clonotype was seen more than once but under ten times. The rearrangement links TRBV12-3 or TRBV12-4 to TRBJ2-6; 8 positions match TRBD2. V lost 5 bases and J lost 2; bases outside the gene matches: 11. The CDR3 has 18 residues. CDR3 DNA: TGTGCCAGCAGTCACCGGGGGGGGGGACCAACTGGGGCCAACGTCCTGACTTTC. Amino acids: CASSHRGGGPTGANVLTF.

The gene calls are TRBV9 and TRBJ2-1; 13 bases are shared with TRBD2. Germline V gives CDR1 SGDLS, CDR2 YYNGEE. The junction had 12 bases not matched to a gene; V was cut back by 0 bases and J by 9 bases. The CDR3 is 18 residues long. The CDR3 DNA is TGTGCCAGCAGCGTAGTCCCCGGACTAGCGGGAGCTGGCGGTGAGCAGTTCTTC. It translates to CASSVVPGLAGAGGEQFF.

This clonotype was detected many times. The rearrangement joins TRBV30 to TRBJ2-3, with 9 bases matching TRBD1. Germline V CDR1 and CDR2: GTSNPN, SVGIG (reference sequence). The CDR3 sequence is 15 residues long. The ends lost 4 bases at V and 3 bases at J; junction bases unmatched: 8. The CDR3, as DNA: TGTGCCTGGAACCCGGGACAGGGTGCGACAGATACGCAGTATTTT. Its protein product is CAWNPGQGATDTQYF.

In its sample, this clonotype was seen many times. The V call is TRBV2, the J call TRBJ2-1; D uncertain. The length of the CDR3 is 13 residues. V was pared by 5 bases and J by 1 base, with 6 bases between. Germline V gives CDR1 SNHLY, CDR2 FYNNEI. The CDR3 coding sequence is TGTGCCAGCAGTCTTGGGTCCTACAATGAGCAGTTCTTC. The encoded protein is CASSLGSYNEQFF.

This clonotype showed up just a few times. V is TRBV6-1 and J is TRBJ1-2; the match to TRBD1 covers 10 bases. The CDR3 consists of 17 residues. V was clipped by 2 bases and J by 0 bases; unmatched bases: 6. Germline lookup yields CDR1 MNHNS and CDR2 SASEGT. CDR3 region: CASSEISGQGANYGYTF. The CDR3 coding sequence is TGTGCCAGCAGTGAAATATCCGGACAGGGGGCTAACTATGGCTACACCTTC.

This clonotype has a count of ten or more. The chain carries TRBV3-1 and TRBJ2-7; D is perhaps TRBD1 (5 bases). CDR1 and CDR2 from the germline V gene are LGHDT and YNNKEL (reference sequence). V lost 4 bases and J lost 3, with 13 bases in between. This CDR3 spans 14 amino acids. The CDR3: CASSREGQGYEQYF. CDR3 sequence (DNA): TGTGCCAGCAGCCGGGAAGGACAAGGCTACGAGCAGTACTTC.

The V and J genes are TRBV6-1 and TRBJ1-1; D unclear. This CDR3 has 13 amino acids. CDR1 is MNHNS, CDR2 SASEGT, per germline. The V gene lost 7 bases and the J gene lost 2 bases, with 11 bases spanning the gap. CDR3 amino acids: CASKTRENTEAFF. The DNA of the CDR3 is TGTGCCAGCAAGACGAGGGAAAACACTGAAGCTTTCTTT.